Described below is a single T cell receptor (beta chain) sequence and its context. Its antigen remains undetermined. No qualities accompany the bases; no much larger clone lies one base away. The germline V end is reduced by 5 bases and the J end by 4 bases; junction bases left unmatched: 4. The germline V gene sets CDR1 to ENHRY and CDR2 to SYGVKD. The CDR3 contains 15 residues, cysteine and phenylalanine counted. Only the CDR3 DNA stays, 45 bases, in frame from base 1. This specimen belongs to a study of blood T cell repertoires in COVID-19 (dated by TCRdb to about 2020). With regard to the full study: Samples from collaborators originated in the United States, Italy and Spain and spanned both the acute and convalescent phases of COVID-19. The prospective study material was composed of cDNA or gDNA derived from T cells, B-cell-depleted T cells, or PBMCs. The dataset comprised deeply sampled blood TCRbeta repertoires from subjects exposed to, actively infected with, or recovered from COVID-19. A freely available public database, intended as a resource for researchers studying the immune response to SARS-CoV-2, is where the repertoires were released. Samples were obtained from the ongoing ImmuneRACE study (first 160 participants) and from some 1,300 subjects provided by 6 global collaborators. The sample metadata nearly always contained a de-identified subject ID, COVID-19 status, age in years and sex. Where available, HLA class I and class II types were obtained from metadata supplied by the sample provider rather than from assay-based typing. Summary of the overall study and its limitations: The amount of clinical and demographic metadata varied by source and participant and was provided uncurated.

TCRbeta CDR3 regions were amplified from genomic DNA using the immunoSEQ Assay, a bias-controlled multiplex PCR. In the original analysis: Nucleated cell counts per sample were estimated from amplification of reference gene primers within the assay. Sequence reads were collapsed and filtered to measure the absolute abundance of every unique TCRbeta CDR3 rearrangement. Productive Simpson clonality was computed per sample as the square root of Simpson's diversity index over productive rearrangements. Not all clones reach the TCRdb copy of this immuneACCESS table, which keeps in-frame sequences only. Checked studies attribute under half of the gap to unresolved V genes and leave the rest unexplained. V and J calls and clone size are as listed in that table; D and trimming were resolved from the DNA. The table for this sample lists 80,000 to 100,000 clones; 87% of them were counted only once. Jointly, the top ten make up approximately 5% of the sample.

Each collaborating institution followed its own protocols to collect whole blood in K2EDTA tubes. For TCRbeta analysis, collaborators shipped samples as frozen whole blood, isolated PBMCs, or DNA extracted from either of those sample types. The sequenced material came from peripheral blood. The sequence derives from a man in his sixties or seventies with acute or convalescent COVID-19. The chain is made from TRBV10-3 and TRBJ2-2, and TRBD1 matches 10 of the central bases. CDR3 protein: CAISRQGAPTGELFF. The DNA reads TGTGCCATCAGTCGACAGGGGGCGCCCACCGGGGAGCTGTTTTTT.